This TCR beta chain was obtained from a study of beta chain features in type 1 diabetes. Study-level background: All samples yielded some 110 million examined sorted cells.

As for this clone: The antigen is undetermined.

Overall study findings and caveats: Moderate yet significant TCRB CDR3 shortening was seen in Type 1 diabetes patients in all four CD4+ subsets.

Trimming cost V 4 bases and J 1 base; bases outside gene matches: 8. The CDR3 extends over 15 amino acids. Germline lookup yields CDR1 SGHRS and CDR2 YFSETQ. The whole isolated RNA underwent reverse transcription, so sequencing captured expressed TCRB transcripts. The repertoire was sequenced with immunoSEQ multiplex PCR; TCRdb's copy has only in-frame clones and lacks some. The repertoire holds a few hundred thousand clones, with 13% to 15% as singletons. The TCR comes from a man aged 25-45 years with type 1 diabetes. The V call is TRBV5-1, the J call TRBJ2-7; 7 nucleotides match TRBD1. The sequenced sample consisted of naive CD4+ T cells from blood. CDR3 protein: CASSTTGTASYEQYF. The CDR3 nucleotides are TGCGCCAGCAGCACCACCGGGACAGCGTCCTACGAGCAGTACTTC.